The present TCR beta chain was sequenced within a study of neoadjuvant nivolumab and ipilimumab in lung cancer. Regarding the study as a whole: Pretherapy blood TCR richness correlated positively with resected tumor richness.

This clone has just a few counts. Its antigen is undetermined. Assay used: immunoSEQ multiplex PCR; TCRdb lists only in-frame clones, some missing. The top ten clones hold 5.2% of a sample with around 4,000 clones, roughly four fifths of them seen once. The germline CDR1 and CDR2 sequences are SNHLY and FYNNEI. This CDR3 comprises 12 residues. V was trimmed by 6 bases and J by 5 bases, leaving 10 bases between them. This rearrangement joins TRBV2 to TRBJ1-1; D may be TRBD1 (6 bases). Specimen: normal lung tissue adjacent to the tumor, collected after neoadjuvant nivolumab, alone or with ipilimumab, at or shortly before surgery. The source is an adult with non-small cell lung cancer. Some clones in this sample may be carry-over from other donors' samples. The CDR3 spells CASRDRLTEAFF. CDR3 in DNA: TGTGCCAGCAGGGACAGATTGACTGAAGCTTTCTTT.